This T cell receptor (beta chain) appears in the sequencing data of a study of blood T cell repertoires in COVID-19. Study background: In each case, the material was cDNA or gDNA derived from T cells, B-cell-depleted T cells, or PBMCs.

V dropped 4 bases and J dropped 5 bases, with 5 bases sitting between them. This CDR3 has 11 amino acids. Germline CDR1 and CDR2: SGHRS and YFSETQ. Repertoires were generated with immunoSEQ multiplex PCR, while TCRdb's copy carries only in-frame clones and drops some. The data hold over 120,000 clones, with about 89% observed a single time. The clonotype originates from a man aged 45 to 65 who had recovered from COVID-19. This sequence joins TRBV5-1 and TRBJ2-3, with unresolved D. The specimen was peripheral blood. The DNA for the CDR3 is TGCGCCAGCAGCCTTAAAGATACGCAGTATTTT. Translated, it gives CASSLKDTQYF.